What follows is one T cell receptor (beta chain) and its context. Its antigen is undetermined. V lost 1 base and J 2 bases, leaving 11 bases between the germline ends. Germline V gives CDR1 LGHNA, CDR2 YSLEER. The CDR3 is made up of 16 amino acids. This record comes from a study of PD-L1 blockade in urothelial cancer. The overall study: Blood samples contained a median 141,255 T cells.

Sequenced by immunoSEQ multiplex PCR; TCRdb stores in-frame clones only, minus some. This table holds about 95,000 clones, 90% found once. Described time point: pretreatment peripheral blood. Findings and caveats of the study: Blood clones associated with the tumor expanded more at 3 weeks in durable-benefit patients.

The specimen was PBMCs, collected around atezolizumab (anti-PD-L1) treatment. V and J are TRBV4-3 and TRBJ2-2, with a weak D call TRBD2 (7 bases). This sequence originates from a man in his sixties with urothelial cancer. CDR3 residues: CASSQGGGGNTGELFF. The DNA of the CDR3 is TGCGCCAGCAGCCAAGGGGGAGGGGGAAACACCGGGGAGCTGTTTTTT.